These 24 T cell receptor beta chains were sequenced from one sample in a study of T cells in Graves' hyperthyroidism and ophthalmopathy. From RNA transcripts, TCR beta CDR3 regions were amplified. The HTBI primer set was used in a first-round RT-PCR of the TCR CDR3. TCRdb reprocessed the multiplex PCR reads via MiXCR and lists one record per CDR3 protein. Of under 750,000 distinct CDR3 sequences in the sample, around 20% were seen once. The sample taken for sequencing was blood. The receptors originated from a woman in her 50s with Graves' hyperthyroidism that later progressed to Graves' ophthalmopathy.

As regards this clonotype: A much larger clone differs by one base, so this may be a read error. The V gene is TRBV19, the J gene TRBJ2-7, with 8 bases lining up with TRBD2. The V and J ends lost 5 bases and 0 bases, in that order; junction bases with no gene match: 12. The CDR3 runs 17 residues. CDR1 and CDR2 from the germline V gene are LNHDA and SQIVND (reference sequence). CDR3 sequence: CASSVIIERGPSYEQYF. DNA for the CDR3: TGTGCCAGTAGTGTTATAATAGAGCGGGGGCCCTCCTACGAGCAGTACTTC.

The rearrangement uses TRBV7-9 and TRBJ2-5; D uncertain. Germline V gene data show CDR1 as SEHNR and CDR2 as FQNEAQ (reference sequence). The CDR3 length is 13 residues. Deletions cut 1 base from V and 2 bases from J, with 5 bases between. CDR3 region: CASSLDTQETQYF. DNA of the CDR3: TGTGCCAGCAGCTTAGACACACAAGAGACCCAGTACTTC.

This clonotype was seen a few times. This chain joins TRBV27 and TRBJ1-5; D possibly corresponds to TRBD1 (5 bases). Germline lookup yields CDR1 MNHEY and CDR2 SMNVEV (reference sequence). The CDR3 runs 16 residues. Deletions cut 4 bases from V and 5 bases from J, with 18 bases between. CDR3: CASSSALVGDHQPQHF. Here the CDR3 DNA reads TGTGCCAGCAGTTCGGCCTTGGTAGGGGATCATCAGCCCCAGCATTTT.

The chain uses TRBV12-3 or TRBV12-4 and TRBJ2-1; TRBD1 matches at 10 bases. The CDR3 totals 22 residues. V dropped 4 bases and J dropped 0; count of bases not matched to a gene: 21. The CDR3 region is CASSSPRGPGQGTKSSYNEQFF. CDR3 DNA sequence: TGTGCCAGCAGTTCCCCTAGGGGACCGGGACAGGGGACGAAGAGCTCCTACAATGAGCAGTTCTTC.

This chain links TRBV14 with TRBJ1-5; D gene uncertain. The length of the CDR3 is 16 residues. The germline V and J ends were trimmed by 0 bases and 0 bases, with 9 bases remaining between them. Germline V lookup: CDR1 SGHDN, CDR2 FVKESK. The DNA for the CDR3 is TGTGCCAGCAGCCAAGATACGAGGAGTAGCAATCAGCCCCAGCATTTT. Amino acid sequence: CASSQDTRSSNQPQHF.

The chain carries TRBV12-3 or TRBV12-4 and TRBJ2-4; 8 positions agree with TRBD2. This CDR3 has 14 residues. V shed 4 bases and J 8 bases; nucleotides not matched to a gene: 7. The CDR3 region has the DNA TGTGCCAGCAGTTCCGCGCGGACTAGCCACATTCAGTACTTC. This sequence encodes CASSSARTSHIQYF.

The sample holds many counts of this clonotype. The chain couples TRBV27 to TRBJ1-2; D gene uncertain. The germline V gene encodes CDR1 MNHEY and CDR2 SMNVEV (reference sequence). V lost 6 bases to trimming and J lost 4 bases, with 18 bases between them. The CDR3 spans 15 residues. The CDR3 here is CASSPTSFPTYGYTF. The CDR3 DNA follows: TGTGCCAGCAGCCCGACGAGCTTTCCTACCTATGGCTACACCTTC.

This clonotype was detected only a few times. The chain joins TRBV4-2 to TRBJ2-1; TRBD2 aligns across 11 bases. The length of the CDR3 is 18 residues. Germline trimming cut 0 bases from V and 0 bases from J; bases unmatched to any gene: 4. The germline V gene encodes CDR1 LGHNA and CDR2 YNFKEQ. Here the CDR3 DNA reads TGTGCCAGCAGCCAAGAAGGTAGCGGGGGGGACTCCTACAATGAGCAGTTCTTC. Its translation is CASSQEGSGGDSYNEQFF.

This clonotype was detected ten times or more. The CDR3 loop is CASKPQGSTQYF. The DNA of the CDR3 is TGTGCCAGCAAACCTCAAGGGAGTACGCAGTATTTT. The rearrangement uses TRBV12-3 or TRBV12-4 and TRBJ2-3; perhaps TRBD2 as D (5 bases). The CDR3 totals 12 residues. Trimming took off 7 bases at V and 8 bases at J, with 13 bases between the two ends.

There are many counts of this clonotype. The chain combines TRBV3-1 with TRBJ1-1; D gene unclear. V shed 1 base and J shed 10 bases, with 16 bases lying between them. Per the germline V gene, CDR1 is LGHDT and CDR2 is YNNKEL (reference sequence). The CDR3 totals 14 residues. The CDR3 protein is CASSQGAELQIAFF. In DNA, the CDR3 is TGTGCCAGCAGCCAAGGGGCAGAACTCCAAATAGCTTTCTTT.

This clonotype was counted between two and nine times. The gene calls are TRBV6-5 and TRBJ1-4; TRBD1 is a possible D gene (6 bases). The CDR3 contains 14 residues. CDR1 MNHEY and CDR2 SVGAGI come from the germline V gene. The V end was cut by 2 bases, the J end by 7 bases, with 11 bases between. The CDR3 nucleotides read TGTGCCAGCAGTTACGCCACAGGGTTTGAAAAACTGTTTTTT. Protein sequence: CASSYATGFEKLFF.

This clonotype was detected ten times or more. V is TRBV29-1 and J is TRBJ2-7; TRBD1 matches 7 bases. This CDR3 contains 15 residues. Germline loops: CDR1 SQVTM, CDR2 ANQGSEA. The junction had 12 bases not matched to a gene; V was cut back by 5 bases and J by 2 bases. The CDR3 DNA is TGCAGCGTTACCCGATGGAGGCAGGGGGCCTACGAGCAGTACTTC. Translation: CSVTRWRQGAYEQYF.

This sequence joins TRBV10-3 and TRBJ1-1, with D tentatively TRBD1 (5 bases). V shed 5 bases and J shed 5 bases, with 12 bases lying between them. Per the germline V gene, CDR1 is ENHRY and CDR2 is SYGVKD. There are 13 residues in the CDR3. The CDR3 DNA follows: TGTGCCATCAGTAATAGGGGTGCAACTGAAGCTTTCTTT. Its translation is CAISNRGATEAFF.

This chain links TRBV4-1 with TRBJ2-1; no firm D call. The germline gives CDR1 MGHRA, CDR2 YSYEKL. V lost 0 bases and J lost 10, with 10 bases in between. This CDR3 has 13 amino acids. The CDR3 nucleotides read TGCGCCAGCAGCCAAGACGGCCCCCCGGAGCAGTTCTTC. This translates into CASSQDGPPEQFF.

With regard to this clonotype: A read error may explain this, as a much larger clone is one base away. CDR3 loop: CAGSQELSPLHF. The CDR3 nucleotides read TGTGCCGGCAGCCAAGAGCTTTCACCCCTCCACTTT. The chain links TRBV3-1 to TRBJ1-6; D is unresolved. Germline CDR1 reads LGHDT; CDR2 reads YNNKEL (reference sequence). The CDR3 loop spans 12 amino acids.

There are a few counts of this clonotype. The chain recombines TRBV15 with TRBJ1-2; possible D gene TRBD1, 5 bases. The CDR3 length is 13 residues. With 4 bases removed from V and 2 bases from J, the gap between germline ends came to 8 bases. Looked up from germline, CDR1 is LNHNV and CDR2 is YYDKDF (reference sequence). For the CDR3, the DNA is TGTGCCACCAGCAAGCAGGGAAACTATGGCTACACCTTC. This sequence encodes CATSKQGNYGYTF.

This clonotype appeared many times. The gene calls are TRBV9 and TRBJ1-2, with D possibly matching TRBD1 (5 bases). Germline CDR1 reads SGDLS; CDR2 reads YYNGEE. Trimming shortened V by 0 bases and J by 1 base, and 13 bases separated the two germline ends. The CDR3 has 16 amino acids. The CDR3 DNA reads TGTGCCAGCAGCGTAGCTCGGCAGGGTGGTAACTATGGCTACACCTTC. Its protein is CASSVARQGGNYGYTF. Full variable domain (outside the CDR3, taken from reference TRBV9 and TRBJ1-2): DSGVTQTPKHLITATGQRVTLRCSPRSGDLSVYWYQQSLDQGLQFLIQYYNGEERAKGNILERFSAQQFPDLHSELNLSSLELGDSALYFCASSVARQGGNYGYTFGSGTRLTVV.

This clonotype was detected a few times. The rearrangement joins TRBV2 to TRBJ2-1; 11 nucleotides line up with TRBD1. Trimming cost V 5 bases and J 6 bases; bases outside gene matches: 9. Germline-derived CDR1 and CDR2 are SNHLY and FYNNEI. The CDR3 loop spans 16 amino acids. In DNA, the CDR3 is TGTGCCAGCAGTAAGCCGGGACAGGGGGATGGCAATGAGCAGTTCTTC. This encodes CASSKPGQGDGNEQFF.

This clonotype was observed at least ten times. The CDR3 region is CASSPPSGHNEQFF. For the CDR3, the DNA is TGTGCCAGCTCACCACCTAGCGGCCACAATGAGCAGTTCTTC. V is TRBV18 and J is TRBJ2-1, with D possibly TRBD2 on 6 matching bases. Germline CDR1 is KGHSH and CDR2 is LQKENI. The CDR3 runs 14 residues. V was pared by 0 bases and J by 5 bases, with 8 bases between.

This clonotype was picked up many times. J is TRBJ1-2 and V is TRBV27, with D maybe TRBD1 (6 bases). Looked up from germline, CDR1 is MNHEY and CDR2 is SMNVEV (reference sequence). The CDR3 loop spans 17 amino acids. The germline V and J ends were trimmed by 1 base and 4 bases, with 19 bases remaining between them. CDR3 in DNA: TGTGCCAGCAGTTTATATCCGGTGGGATCCAGGGGCTATGGCTACACCTTC. It codes for CASSLYPVGSRGYGYTF.

The genes are TRBV10-1 and TRBJ1-5, with D maybe TRBD1 (6 bases). The CDR3 length is 17 residues. V lost 6 bases to trimming and J lost 2 bases, with 20 bases between them. Germline CDR1 WNHNN, CDR2 SYGVQD (reference sequence). CDR3 protein: CASSGGARPRGNQPQHF. The CDR3 nucleotides are TGCGCCAGCAGCGGGGGGGCACGCCCCCGAGGCAATCAGCCCCAGCATTTT.

The chain links TRBV9 to TRBJ1-1, with a tentative D call TRBD1 (5 bases). V lost 3 bases and J 0 bases, leaving 18 bases between the germline ends. The CDR3 totals 17 residues. CDR1 and CDR2 from the germline V gene are SGDLS and YYNGEE. CDR3 sequence (DNA): TGTGCCAGCAGCGAGCGCTATGATTGGGGGATGAACACTGAAGCTTTCTTT. Amino acids: CASSERYDWGMNTEAFF.

This clonotype was seen only a few times. The chain has TRBV12-3 or TRBV12-4 and TRBJ2-1; 10 bases agree with TRBD1. The CDR3 length is 18 residues. V was pared by 5 bases and J by 0 bases, with 10 bases of the junction left unmatched. This CDR3 is CASSGVRQGASSYNEQFF. Written as DNA, the CDR3 is TGTGCCAGCAGTGGGGTACGACAGGGGGCAAGCTCCTACAATGAGCAGTTCTTC.

This clonotype was picked up a small number of times. This chain uses TRBV9 with TRBJ2-2, with a possible D match to TRBD1 (5 bases). V was pared by 3 bases and J by 5 bases, with 14 bases between. The germline gives CDR1 SGDLS, CDR2 YYNGEE. The CDR3 extends over 15 amino acids. In nucleotides, the CDR3 is TGTGCCAGCAGCGCAGTGTCAGGGTCGACCGGGGAGCTGTTTTTT. Residues: CASSAVSGSTGELFF. The whole variable domain, filled in from reference TRBV9 and TRBJ2-2, reads DSGVTQTPKHLITATGQRVTLRCSPRSGDLSVYWYQQSLDQGLQFLIQYYNGEERAKGNILERFSAQQFPDLHSELNLSSLELGDSALYFCASSAVSGSTGELFFGEGSRLTVL.